This T cell receptor (beta chain) was documented in a study of blood T cell repertoires in COVID-19. About the study: COVID-19 samples collected from the United States, Italy and Spain covered acute and convalescent phases. T cells, B-cell-depleted T cells, or PBMCs provided the cDNA or gDNA that served as material.

Authors' analysis steps: How many nucleated cells were present was estimated from reference gene primer amplification. TCRdb keeps only in-frame clones here, not all; method: immunoSEQ multiplex PCR. V and J calls and clone size are those listed in that table; D and trimming were worked out from the DNA. Found here are under 200,000 clones, 75% to 90% of them singletons; the top ten hold roughly 2%. Sequenced sample: peripheral blood. The sequence came from a man in his 70s with active or convalescent COVID-19.

The CDR3 DNA reads as TGTGCCAGTAGGACAGGGGGCCTTAACACTGAAGCTTTCTTT. Translated: CASRTGGLNTEAFF. This rearrangement joins TRBV19 to TRBJ1-1; 10 bases fit TRBD1. The CDR3 has 14 residues. Germline assignment: CDR1 LNHDA and CDR2 SQIVND (reference sequence). V was pared by 6 bases and J by 2 bases, with 3 bases of the junction left unmatched.